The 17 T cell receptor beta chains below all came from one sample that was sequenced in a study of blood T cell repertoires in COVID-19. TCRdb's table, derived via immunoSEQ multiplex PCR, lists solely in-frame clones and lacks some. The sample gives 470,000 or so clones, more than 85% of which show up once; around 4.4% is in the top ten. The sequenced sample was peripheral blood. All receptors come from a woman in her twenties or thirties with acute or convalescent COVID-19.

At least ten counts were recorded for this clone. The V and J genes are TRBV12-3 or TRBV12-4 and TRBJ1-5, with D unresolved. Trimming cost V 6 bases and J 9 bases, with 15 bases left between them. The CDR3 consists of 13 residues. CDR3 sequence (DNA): TGTGCCAGCAGCCAGCAAGACCGGGGGCCCCAGCATTTT. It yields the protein CASSQQDRGPQHF.

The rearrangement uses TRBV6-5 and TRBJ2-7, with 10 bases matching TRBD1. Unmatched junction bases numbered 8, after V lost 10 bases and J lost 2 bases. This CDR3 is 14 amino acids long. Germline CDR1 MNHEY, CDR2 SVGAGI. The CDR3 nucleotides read TGTGCCACCCCAGGGGACAGGGGCCCCTACGAGCAGTACTTC. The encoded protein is CATPGDRGPYEQYF.

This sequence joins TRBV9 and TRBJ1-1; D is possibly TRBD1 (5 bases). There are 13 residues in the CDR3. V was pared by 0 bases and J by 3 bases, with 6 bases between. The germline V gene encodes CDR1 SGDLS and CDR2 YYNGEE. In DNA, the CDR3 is TGTGCCAGCAGCGTAGAACAGGACACTGAAGCTTTCTTT. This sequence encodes CASSVEQDTEAFF.

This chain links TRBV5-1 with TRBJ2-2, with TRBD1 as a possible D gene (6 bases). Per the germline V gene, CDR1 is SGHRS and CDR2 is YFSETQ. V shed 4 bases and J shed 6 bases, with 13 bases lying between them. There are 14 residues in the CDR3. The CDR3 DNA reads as TGCGCCAGCAGCCTACAGGGTGGGGCCGGGGAGCTGTTTTTT. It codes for CASSLQGGAGELFF.

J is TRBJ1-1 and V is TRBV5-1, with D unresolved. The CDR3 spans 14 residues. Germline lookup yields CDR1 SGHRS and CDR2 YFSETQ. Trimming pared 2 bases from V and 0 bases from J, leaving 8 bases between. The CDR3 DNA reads TGCGCCAGCAGCTTATCTCCCGTGAACACTGAAGCTTTCTTT. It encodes CASSLSPVNTEAFF.

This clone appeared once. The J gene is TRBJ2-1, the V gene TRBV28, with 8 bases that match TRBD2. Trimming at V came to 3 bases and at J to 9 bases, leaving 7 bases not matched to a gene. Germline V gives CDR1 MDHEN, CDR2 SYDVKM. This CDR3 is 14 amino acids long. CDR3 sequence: CASSFREGHVEQFF. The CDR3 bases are TGTGCCAGCAGTTTCCGGGAGGGGCATGTTGAGCAGTTCTTC.

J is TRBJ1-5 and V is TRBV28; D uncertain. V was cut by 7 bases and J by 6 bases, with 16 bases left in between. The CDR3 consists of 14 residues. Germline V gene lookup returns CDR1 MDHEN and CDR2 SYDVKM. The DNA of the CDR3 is TGTGCCAGCACCGCTTCACCGTCAGTTCAGCCCCAGCATTTT. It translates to CASTASPSVQPQHF.

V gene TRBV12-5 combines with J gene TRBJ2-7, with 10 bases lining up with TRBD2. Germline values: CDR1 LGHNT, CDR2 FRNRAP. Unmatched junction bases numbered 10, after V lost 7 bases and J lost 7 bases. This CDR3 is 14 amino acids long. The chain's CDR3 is CASALSGGAGEQYF. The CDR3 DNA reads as TGTGCTAGTGCCCTAAGCGGGGGGGCCGGTGAGCAGTACTTC. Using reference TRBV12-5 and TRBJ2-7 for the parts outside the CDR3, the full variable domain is DARVTQTPRHKVTEMGQEVTMRCQPILGHNTVFWYRQTMMQGLELLAYFRNRAPLDDSGMPKDRFSAEMPDATLATLKIQPSEPRDSAVYFCASALSGGAGEQYFGPGTRLTVT.

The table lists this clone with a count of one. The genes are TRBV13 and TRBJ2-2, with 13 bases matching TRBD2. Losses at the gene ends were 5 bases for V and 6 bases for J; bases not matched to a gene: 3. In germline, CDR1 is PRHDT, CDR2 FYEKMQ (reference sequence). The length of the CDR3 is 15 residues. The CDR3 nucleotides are TGTGCCAGCAGCCACGGGACTAGCGGGGCCGGGGAGCTGTTTTTT. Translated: CASSHGTSGAGELFF.

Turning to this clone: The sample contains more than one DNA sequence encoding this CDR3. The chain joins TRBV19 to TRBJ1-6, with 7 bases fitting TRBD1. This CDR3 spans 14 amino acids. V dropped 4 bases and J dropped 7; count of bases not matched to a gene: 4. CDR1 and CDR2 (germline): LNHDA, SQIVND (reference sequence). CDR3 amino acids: CASSTGTDNSPLHF. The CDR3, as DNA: TGTGCCAGTAGTACCGGGACAGACAATTCACCCCTCCACTTT.

The CDR3 DNA sequence: TGTGCCAGCCTGGGGGGGGCATGGGAGACCCAGTACTTC. This translates into CASLGGAWETQYF. The rearrangement joins TRBV28 to TRBJ2-5, with D maybe TRBD2 (7 bases). CDR3 length: 13 residues. The germline V gene has CDR1 MDHEN and CDR2 SYDVKM. Trimming removed 8 bases at V and 5 bases at J, with 15 bases between.

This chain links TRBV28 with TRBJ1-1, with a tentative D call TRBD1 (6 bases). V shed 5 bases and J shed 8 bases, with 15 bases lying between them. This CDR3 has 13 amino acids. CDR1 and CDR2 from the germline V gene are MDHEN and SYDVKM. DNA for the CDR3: TGTGCCAGCAGTCCCCCGCGAGGGGGAGAAGCTTTCTTT. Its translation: CASSPPRGGEAFF.

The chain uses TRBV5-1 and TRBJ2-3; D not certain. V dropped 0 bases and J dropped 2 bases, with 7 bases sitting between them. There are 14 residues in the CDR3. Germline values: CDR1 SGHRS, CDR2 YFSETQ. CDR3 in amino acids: CASSLAAVTDTQYF. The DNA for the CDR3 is TGCGCCAGCAGCTTGGCCGCGGTCACAGATACGCAGTATTTT.

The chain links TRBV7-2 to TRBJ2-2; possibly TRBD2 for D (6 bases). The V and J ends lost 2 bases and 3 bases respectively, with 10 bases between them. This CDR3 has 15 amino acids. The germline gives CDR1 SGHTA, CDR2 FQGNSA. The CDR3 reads CASSLRDLYTGELFF. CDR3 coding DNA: TGTGCCAGCAGCTTACGGGACTTGTACACCGGGGAGCTGTTTTTT.

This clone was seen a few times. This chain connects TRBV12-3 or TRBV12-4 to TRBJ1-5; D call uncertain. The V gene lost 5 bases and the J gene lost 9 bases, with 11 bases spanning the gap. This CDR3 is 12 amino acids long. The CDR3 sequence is CASSPRIGPQHF. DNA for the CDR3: TGTGCCAGCAGTCCTCGCATCGGGCCCCAGCATTTT.

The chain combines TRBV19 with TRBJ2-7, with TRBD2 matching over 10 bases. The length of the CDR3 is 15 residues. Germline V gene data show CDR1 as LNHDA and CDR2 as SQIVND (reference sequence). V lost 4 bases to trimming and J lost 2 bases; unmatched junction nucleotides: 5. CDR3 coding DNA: TGTGCCAGTAGTAGCGACAGCGGGGGGGCCTACGAGCAGTACTTC. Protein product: CASSSDSGGAYEQYF.

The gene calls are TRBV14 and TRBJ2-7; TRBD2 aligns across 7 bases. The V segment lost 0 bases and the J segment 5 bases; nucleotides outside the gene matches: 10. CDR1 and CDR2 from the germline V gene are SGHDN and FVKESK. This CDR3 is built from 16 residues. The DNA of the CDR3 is TGTGCCAGCAGCCAAGAGTACCGCCGGGGGGTTAACGAGCAGTACTTC. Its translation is CASSQEYRRGVNEQYF.